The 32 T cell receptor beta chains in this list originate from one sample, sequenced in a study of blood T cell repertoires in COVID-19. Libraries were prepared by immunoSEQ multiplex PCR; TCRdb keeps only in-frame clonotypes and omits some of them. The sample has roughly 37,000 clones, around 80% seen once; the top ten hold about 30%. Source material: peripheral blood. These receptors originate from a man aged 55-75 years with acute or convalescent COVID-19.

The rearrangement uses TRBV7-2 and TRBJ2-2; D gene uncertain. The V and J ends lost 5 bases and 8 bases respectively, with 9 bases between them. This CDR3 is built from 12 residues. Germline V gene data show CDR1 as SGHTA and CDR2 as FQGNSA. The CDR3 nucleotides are TGTGCCAGCAGCCACTCTGCTGGGGAGCTGTTTTTT. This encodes CASSHSAGELFF.

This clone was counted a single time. The CDR3 DNA reads TGTGCCAGCAGTATAAAACAGGGGGCGTTAGGCAATCAGCCCCAGCATTTT. Translating it yields CASSIKQGALGNQPQHF. This chain links TRBV28 with TRBJ1-5; 9 positions agree with TRBD1. The CDR3 is made up of 17 amino acids. Germline V lookup: CDR1 MDHEN, CDR2 SYDVKM. V lost 5 bases, J lost 2 bases, and 10 bases stayed unmatched.

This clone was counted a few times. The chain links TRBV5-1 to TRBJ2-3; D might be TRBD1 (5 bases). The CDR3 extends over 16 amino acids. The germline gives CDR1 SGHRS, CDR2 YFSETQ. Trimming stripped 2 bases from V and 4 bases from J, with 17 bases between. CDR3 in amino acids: CASSFGRQGMADTQYF. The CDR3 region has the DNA TGCGCCAGCAGCTTTGGCCGGCAGGGAATGGCAGATACGCAGTATTTT.

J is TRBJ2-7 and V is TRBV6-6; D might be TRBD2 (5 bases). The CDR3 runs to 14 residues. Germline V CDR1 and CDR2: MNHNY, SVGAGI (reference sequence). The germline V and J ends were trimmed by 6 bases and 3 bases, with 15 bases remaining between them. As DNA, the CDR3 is TGTGCCAGCAGCTTCGGGGAGACCTACTACGAGCAGTACTTC. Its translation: CASSFGETYYEQYF.

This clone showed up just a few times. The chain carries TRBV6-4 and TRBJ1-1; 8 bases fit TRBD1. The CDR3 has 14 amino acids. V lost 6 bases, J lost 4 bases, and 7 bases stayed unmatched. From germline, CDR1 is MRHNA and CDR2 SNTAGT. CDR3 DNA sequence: TGTGCCAGCAGGGATTGGGACAGGAGCACTGAAGCTTTCTTT. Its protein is CASRDWDRSTEAFF.

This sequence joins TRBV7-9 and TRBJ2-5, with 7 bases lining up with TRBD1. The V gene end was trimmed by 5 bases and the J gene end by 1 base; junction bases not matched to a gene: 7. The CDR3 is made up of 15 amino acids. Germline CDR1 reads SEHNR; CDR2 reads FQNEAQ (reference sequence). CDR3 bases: TGTGCCAGCAGCCAGGGACAGACCTTCCAAGAGACCCAGTACTTC. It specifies CASSQGQTFQETQYF. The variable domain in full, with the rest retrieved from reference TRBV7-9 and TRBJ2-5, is DTGVSQNPRHKITKRGQNVTFRCDPISEHNRLYWYRQTLGQGPEFLTYFQNEAQLEKSRLLSDRFSAERPKGSFSTLEIQRTEQGDSAMYLCASSQGQTFQETQYFGPGTRLLVL.

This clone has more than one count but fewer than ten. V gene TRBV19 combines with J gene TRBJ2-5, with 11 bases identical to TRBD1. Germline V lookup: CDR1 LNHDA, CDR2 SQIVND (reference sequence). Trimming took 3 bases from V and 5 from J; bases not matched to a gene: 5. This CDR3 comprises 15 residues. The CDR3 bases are TGTGCCAGTAGTATCGGGACAGGGGGAGGGGAGACCCAGTACTTC. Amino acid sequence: CASSIGTGGGETQYF.

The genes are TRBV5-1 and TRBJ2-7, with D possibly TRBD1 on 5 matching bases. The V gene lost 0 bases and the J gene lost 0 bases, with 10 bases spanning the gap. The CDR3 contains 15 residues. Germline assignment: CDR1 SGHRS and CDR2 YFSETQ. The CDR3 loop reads CASSLVGVGSYEQYF. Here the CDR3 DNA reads TGCGCCAGCAGCTTGGTAGGGGTAGGCTCCTACGAGCAGTACTTC.

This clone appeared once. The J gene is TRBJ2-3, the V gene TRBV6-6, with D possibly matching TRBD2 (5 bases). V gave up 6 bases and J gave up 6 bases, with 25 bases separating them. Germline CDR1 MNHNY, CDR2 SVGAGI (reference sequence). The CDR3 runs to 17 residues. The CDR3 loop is CASSRADITGGSDTQYF. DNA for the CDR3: TGTGCCAGCAGCCGAGCCGATATTACCGGAGGCTCGGATACGCAGTATTTT.

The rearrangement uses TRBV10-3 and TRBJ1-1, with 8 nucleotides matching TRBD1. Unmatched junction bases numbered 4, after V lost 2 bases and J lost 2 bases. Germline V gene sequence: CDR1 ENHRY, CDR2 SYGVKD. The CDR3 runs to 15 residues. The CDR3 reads CAISEDRGTNTEAFF. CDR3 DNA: TGTGCCATCAGTGAGGACAGGGGAACTAACACTGAAGCTTTCTTT.

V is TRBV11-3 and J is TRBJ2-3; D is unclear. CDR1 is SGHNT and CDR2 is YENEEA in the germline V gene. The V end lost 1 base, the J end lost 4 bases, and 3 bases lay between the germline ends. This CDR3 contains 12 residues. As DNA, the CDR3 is TGTGCCAGCAGCTTAGCTTCAGATACGCAGTATTTT. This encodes CASSLASDTQYF.

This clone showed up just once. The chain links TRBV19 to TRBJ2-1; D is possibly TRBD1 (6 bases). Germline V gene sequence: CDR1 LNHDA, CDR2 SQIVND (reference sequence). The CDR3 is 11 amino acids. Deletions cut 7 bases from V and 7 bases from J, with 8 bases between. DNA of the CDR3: TGTGCCAGTAAGGGGGATAATGAGCAGTTCTTC. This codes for CASKGDNEQFF.

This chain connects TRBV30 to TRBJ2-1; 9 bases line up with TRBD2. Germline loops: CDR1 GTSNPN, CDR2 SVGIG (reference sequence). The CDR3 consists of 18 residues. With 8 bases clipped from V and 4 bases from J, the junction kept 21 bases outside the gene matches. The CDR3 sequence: CAGEEGLAGPGYYNEQFF. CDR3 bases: TGTGCCGGGGAGGAGGGCCTAGCGGGGCCGGGTTATTACAATGAGCAGTTCTTC.

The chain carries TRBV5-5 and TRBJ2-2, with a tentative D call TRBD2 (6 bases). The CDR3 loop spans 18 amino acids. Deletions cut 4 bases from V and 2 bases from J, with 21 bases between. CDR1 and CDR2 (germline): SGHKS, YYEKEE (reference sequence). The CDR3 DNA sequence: TGTGCCAGCAGCACCAAGTCCCTAGCGTCCGTCAACACCGGGGAGCTGTTTTTT. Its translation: CASSTKSLASVNTGELFF.

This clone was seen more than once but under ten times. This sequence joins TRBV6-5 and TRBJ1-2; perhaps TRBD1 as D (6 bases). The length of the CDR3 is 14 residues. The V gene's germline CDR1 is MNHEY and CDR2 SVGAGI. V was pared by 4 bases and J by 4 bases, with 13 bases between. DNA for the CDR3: TGTGCCAGCAGTTGGACACAGGGTGTCTATGGCTACACCTTC. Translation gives CASSWTQGVYGYTF.

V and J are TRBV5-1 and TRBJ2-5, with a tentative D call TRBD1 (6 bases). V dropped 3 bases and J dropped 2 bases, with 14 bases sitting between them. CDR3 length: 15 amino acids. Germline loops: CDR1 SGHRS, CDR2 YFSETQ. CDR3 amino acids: CASSWTGTNQETQYF. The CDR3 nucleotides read TGCGCCAGCAGCTGGACCGGGACAAATCAAGAGACCCAGTACTTC.

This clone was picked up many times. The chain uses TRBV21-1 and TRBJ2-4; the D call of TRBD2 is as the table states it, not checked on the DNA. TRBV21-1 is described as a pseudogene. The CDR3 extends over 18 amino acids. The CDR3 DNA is TGTGCCAGCAGCAAAGCCCCTTGGACTAGCCGGGGCAAAAACATTCAGTACTTC. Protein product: CASSKAPWTSRGKNIQYF.

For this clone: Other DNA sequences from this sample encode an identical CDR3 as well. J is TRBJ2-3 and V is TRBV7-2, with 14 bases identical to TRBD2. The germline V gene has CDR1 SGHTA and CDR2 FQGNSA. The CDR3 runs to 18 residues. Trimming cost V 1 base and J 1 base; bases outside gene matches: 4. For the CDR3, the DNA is TGTGCCAGCAGCTTAGGACTAGCGGGAGGGTCTGGCACAGATACGCAGTATTTT. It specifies CASSLGLAGGSGTDTQYF.

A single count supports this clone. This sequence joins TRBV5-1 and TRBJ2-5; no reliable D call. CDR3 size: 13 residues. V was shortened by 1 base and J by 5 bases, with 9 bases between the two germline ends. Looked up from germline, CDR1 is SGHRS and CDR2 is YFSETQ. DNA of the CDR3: TGCGCCAGCAGCTTGTCGGTTCGGGAGACCCAGTACTTC. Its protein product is CASSLSVRETQYF.

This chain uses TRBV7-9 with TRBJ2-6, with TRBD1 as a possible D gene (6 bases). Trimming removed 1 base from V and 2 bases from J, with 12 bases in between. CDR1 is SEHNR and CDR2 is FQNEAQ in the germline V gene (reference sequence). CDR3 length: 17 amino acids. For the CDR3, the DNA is TGTGCCAGCAGCTTAGTCAGGGGCTTAACTGGGGCCAACGTCCTGACTTTC. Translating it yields CASSLVRGLTGANVLTF.

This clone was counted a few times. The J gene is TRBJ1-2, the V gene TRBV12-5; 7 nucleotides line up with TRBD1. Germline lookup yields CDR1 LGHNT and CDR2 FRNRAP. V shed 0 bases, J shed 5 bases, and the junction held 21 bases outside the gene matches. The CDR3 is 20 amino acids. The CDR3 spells CASGLVPRGLDRPTGYGYTF. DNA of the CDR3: TGTGCTAGTGGTTTGGTACCACGGGGGCTGGACAGGCCGACCGGGTATGGCTACACCTTC.

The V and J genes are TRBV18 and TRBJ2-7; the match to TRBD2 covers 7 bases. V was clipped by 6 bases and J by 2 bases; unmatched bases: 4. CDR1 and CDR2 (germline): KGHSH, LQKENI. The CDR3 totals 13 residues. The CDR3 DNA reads TGTGCCAGCTCGCCCGGGACTACCTACGAGCAGTACTTC. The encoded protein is CASSPGTTYEQYF.

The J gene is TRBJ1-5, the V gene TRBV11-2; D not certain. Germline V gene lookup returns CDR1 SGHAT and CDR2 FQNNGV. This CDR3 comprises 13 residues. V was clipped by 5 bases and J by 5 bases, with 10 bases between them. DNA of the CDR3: TGTGCCAGCAGCCGTGACGGGGATCAGCCCCAGCATTTT. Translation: CASSRDGDQPQHF.

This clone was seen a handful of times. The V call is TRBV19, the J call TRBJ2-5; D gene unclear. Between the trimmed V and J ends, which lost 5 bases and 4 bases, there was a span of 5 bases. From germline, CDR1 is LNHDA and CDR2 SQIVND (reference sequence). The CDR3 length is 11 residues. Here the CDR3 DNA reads TGTGCCAGTAGTCTCAGAGAGACCCAGTACTTC. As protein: CASSLRETQYF.

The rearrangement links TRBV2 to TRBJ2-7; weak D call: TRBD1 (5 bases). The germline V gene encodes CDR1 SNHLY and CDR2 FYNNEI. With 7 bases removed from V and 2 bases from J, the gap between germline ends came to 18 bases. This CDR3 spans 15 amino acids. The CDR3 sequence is CASKGQTSTTYEQYF. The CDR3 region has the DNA TGTGCCAGCAAGGGGCAGACCTCGACAACCTACGAGCAGTACTTC.

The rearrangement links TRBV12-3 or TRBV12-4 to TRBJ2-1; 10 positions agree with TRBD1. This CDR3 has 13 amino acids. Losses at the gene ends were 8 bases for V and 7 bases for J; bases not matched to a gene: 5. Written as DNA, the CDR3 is TGTGCCAGCGCGCGGGACAGGGGAAATGAGCAGTTCTTC. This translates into CASARDRGNEQFF.

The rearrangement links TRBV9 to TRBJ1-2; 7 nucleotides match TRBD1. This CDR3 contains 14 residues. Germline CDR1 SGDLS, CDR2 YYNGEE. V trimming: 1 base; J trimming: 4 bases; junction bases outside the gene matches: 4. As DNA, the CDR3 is TGTGCCAGCAGCGTAATGGCAGGGGGCTATGGCTACACCTTC. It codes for CASSVMAGGYGYTF.

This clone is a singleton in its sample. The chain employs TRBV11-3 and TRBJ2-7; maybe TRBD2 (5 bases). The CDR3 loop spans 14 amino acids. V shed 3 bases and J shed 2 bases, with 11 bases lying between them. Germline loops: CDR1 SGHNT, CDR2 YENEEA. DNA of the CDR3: TGTGCCAGCAGCTTCTCGGGGTTTACCTACGAGCAGTACTTC. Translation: CASSFSGFTYEQYF.

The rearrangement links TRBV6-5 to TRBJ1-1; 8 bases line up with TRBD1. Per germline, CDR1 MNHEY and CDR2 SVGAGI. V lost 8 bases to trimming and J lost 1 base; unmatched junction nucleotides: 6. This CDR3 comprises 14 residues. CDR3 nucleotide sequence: TGTGCCAGCCGGGACAGGATGTCGAACACTGAAGCTTTCTTT. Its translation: CASRDRMSNTEAFF.

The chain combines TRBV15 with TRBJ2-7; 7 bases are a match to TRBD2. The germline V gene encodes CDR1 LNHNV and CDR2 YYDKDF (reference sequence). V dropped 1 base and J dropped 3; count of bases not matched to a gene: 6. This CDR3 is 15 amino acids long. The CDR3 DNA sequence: TGTGCCACCAGCAGAGGTAGCGGGCTTGTCTACGAGCAGTACTTC. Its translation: CATSRGSGLVYEQYF.

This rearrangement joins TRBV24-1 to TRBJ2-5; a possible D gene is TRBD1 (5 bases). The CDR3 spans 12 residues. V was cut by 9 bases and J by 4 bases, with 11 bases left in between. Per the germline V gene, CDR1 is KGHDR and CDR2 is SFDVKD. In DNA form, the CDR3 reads TGTGCCACCGCAGGACAACGAGAGACCCAGTACTTC. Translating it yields CATAGQRETQYF.

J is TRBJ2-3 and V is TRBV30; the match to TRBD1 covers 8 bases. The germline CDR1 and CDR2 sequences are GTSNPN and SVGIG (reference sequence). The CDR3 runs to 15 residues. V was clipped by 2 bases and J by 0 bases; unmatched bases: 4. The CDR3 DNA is TGTGCCTGGAGTCATGGACAGGGTAGCACAGATACGCAGTATTTT. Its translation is CAWSHGQGSTDTQYF.